The rows below give T cell receptor beta chains drawn from one sample of a study of blood T cell repertoires in COVID-19. TCRdb keeps only in-frame clones here, not all; method: immunoSEQ multiplex PCR. The profile shows around 80,000 clones, more than 80% of them singletons. Sequencing used peripheral blood. These receptors were collected from a woman of 80 years or more with acute or convalescent COVID-19. Both conserved end residues are part of each CDR3. A D gene is named only where the DNA matches it firmly.

16,TRBD1,TRBV29-1,CSVEGAGGSPRETQYF
12,TRBD2,TRBV29-1,CSVGPTSGSQFF
16,TRBD1,TRBV24-1,CATSDPTGGAPGELFF
18,NA,TRBV12-2,CASRLAFLSPRDTGELFF
11,NA,TRBV12-3/TRBV12-4,CASSYSYGYTF
15,NA,TRBV6-2/TRBV6-3,CASSYSRGGPYEQYF
15,TRBD1,TRBV6-6,CASSYRTGGADTQYF
14,TRBD1,TRBV5-1,CASSSGQGSEKLFF
12,NA,TRBV28,CASSLSGYGYTF
17,TRBD1,TRBV23-1,CASSHIRDRGSKNIQYF
14,TRBD1,TRBV5-5,CASSLRGQGHEQYF
15,TRBD2,TRBV11-3,CASGAGTSWYNEQFF
14,NA,TRBV18,CASSLSTMNTEAFF
14,NA,TRBV7-8,CASSLLQINTEAFF
14,NA,TRBV6-5,CASSWTANTGELFF
15,NA,TRBV24-1,CATSDPTALRGGYTF
16,TRBD2,TRBV9,CASSGPTSGTYNEQFF
15,TRBD1,TRBV19,CASSGQGGSYNEQFF
15,NA,TRBV7-2,CASSGGHDLSYEQYF
15,TRBD1,TRBV5-1,CASSAGQGAAGELFF
15,NA,TRBV9,CASSVEAGQNYGYTF
17,TRBD2,TRBV5-8,CASSPRGGSGSYNEQFF
14,TRBD2,TRBV9,CASSDTSGTDTQYF
18,NA,TRBV4-1,CASSHDFTRSRATGELFF
13,NA,TRBV7-2,CASSLVTSSTQYF
17,TRBD2,TRBV7-7,CASSPGTSGRAYNEQFF